The clone carrying this T cell receptor beta chain was seen once. The antigen is not known. The method was immunoSEQ multiplex PCR; TCRdb's version includes in-frame clones alone and lacks a portion of them. The repertoire holds tens of thousands of clones, with about 87% as singletons. This sample stems from a study of a mutant IDH1 vaccine in newly diagnosed glioma. Study-level information: With temozolomide cycles, or 4-6 weeks after radiotherapy alone, vaccination was started. A roughly 60% male, about 40% female split and a mean age of around 37 years characterized treated patients. Before enrollment, patients got radiotherapy alone, temozolomide alone, or mostly the combination. Study-level results: The authors found pseudoprogression apparently unrelated to changes in top peripheral T cell clonotypes.

Time point indicated: week 23, last vaccination. Doses of 300 ug of mutant IDH1 20-mer peptide were given with topical imiquimod. V was pared by 7 bases and J by 0 bases, with 11 bases between. The CDR3 is 14 amino acids. Germline V gene data show CDR1 as SGHTA and CDR2 as FQGNSA. The clonotype comes from a man aged 35-49 years with glioma. J is TRBJ2-3 and V is TRBV7-2; no clear D. Source: PBMCs, taken from a glioma patient whose treatment included an IDH1 peptide vaccine. In DNA, the CDR3 is TGTGCCAGCACCTCCTACTTGAGCACAGATACGCAGTATTTT. Translating gives CASTSYLSTDTQYF.